Given below is one TCR beta chain in context. The CDR3 is made up of 14 amino acids. Looked up from germline, CDR1 is MNHEY and CDR2 is SMNVEV (reference sequence). V lost 5 bases to trimming and J lost 3 bases, with 14 bases between them. These data originate in a study of blood T cells in healthy people across ages. The authors ran a second PCR of 7 to 11 cycles using a sample-barcoded 5' primer and a J-beta primer mix. TCRdb recomputed calls from the 5' RACE reads with MiXCR, one row per CDR3 protein. The sample shows roughly 900,000 distinct CDR3 sequences, roughly 50% of them seen only once. This TCR came from a man aged 25-45 years in good health. The J gene is TRBJ2-7, the V gene TRBV27; D is ambiguous. The sequenced material came from blood. CDR3 nucleotides: TGTGCCAGCAGTCTCGCAGCGTTTCGCTACGAGCAGTACTTC. Protein sequence: CASSLAAFRYEQYF.